Listed here is a single TCR beta chain. Its target is not known. These data come from a study of cytomegalovirus exposure and HLA in healthy donors. Looking at the study overall: A subsequent analysis stated that the approximately 110 validation repertoires were run on the same platform as the roughly 700 first-cohort repertoires. Whole-study results and caveats: For cytomegalovirus status, the classifier reportedly gave diagnoses with high specificity and sensitivity.

Using immunoSEQ multiplex PCR, the repertoire was profiled, and TCRdb retains in-frame clones only, with some absent. Among about 160,000 clones, less than 90% were seen once, and the ten largest hold 5% to 7%. The CDR3 contains 15 residues. Germline loops: CDR1 SGDLS, CDR2 YYNGEE. V was shortened by 0 bases and J by 5 bases, with 15 bases between the two germline ends. Input material: PBMCs. The rearrangement joins TRBV9 to TRBJ2-7; D is possibly TRBD2 (5 bases). This clonotype was sampled from a woman under 40 in good health and CMV-seronegative. This CDR3 is CASSVEGEGFDEQYF. The CDR3 DNA follows: TGTGCCAGCAGCGTAGAAGGAGAGGGTTTCGACGAGCAGTACTTC. Full variable domain (missing parts from reference TRBV9 and TRBJ2-7): DSGVTQTPKHLITATGQRVTLRCSPRSGDLSVYWYQQSLDQGLQFLIQYYNGEERAKGNILERFSAQQFPDLHSELNLSSLELGDSALYFCASSVEGEGFDEQYFGPGTRLTVT.